The rows below give T cell receptor beta chains drawn from one sample of a study of shared clonotypes between healthy human individuals. Sequencing used immunoSEQ multiplex PCR; TCRdb keeps in-frame clones, though not all of them. The repertoire consists of some 2 million clones, with roughly 94% occurring once and the leading ten covering around 0.13%. Sequencing used naive CD4+ T cells sorted from blood. These receptors were taken from a man between 18 and 29 years old in good health. Each CDR3 is given without its conserved first and last residue.

TRBV19	TRBJ1-2	ASSIKQGAPGYT
TRBV18	TRBJ1-5	ASSPLWTGDQPQH
TRBV6-6	TRBJ2-1	ASLRYNEQF
TRBV18	TRBJ2-1	ASSDRLAANNEQF
TRBV5-1	TRBJ2-3	ASSLGGTSTDTQY
TRBV2	TRBJ1-2	ASSDEATGYGYT
TRBV6-5	TRBJ2-1	ASSRDRNEQF
TRBV30	TRBJ1-6	AWKIVDSDNSPLH
TRBV6-5	TRBJ2-1	ASSDRPYNEQF
TRBV7-9	TRBJ2-5	ASSRGLAGEETQY
TRBV6-1	TRBJ1-5	ASSAGQGFGNQPQH
TRBV5-6	TRBJ2-2	ASSQGTNTGELF
TRBV10-1	TRBJ2-3	ASSESQGSTDTQY
TRBV5-1	TRBJ1-1	ASSWTHRGWVNTEAF
TRBV7-2	TRBJ2-5	ASSLATRQETQY
TRBV5-6	TRBJ2-5	ASNRQAETQY
TRBV27	TRBJ2-7	ASSFQGLSAYEQY
TRBV10-2	TRBJ1-5	ASSESTGDPLNQPQH
TRBV6-5	TRBJ2-1	ASSGTYNEQF
TRBV18	TRBJ2-7	ASSLGTSSYEQY
TRBV5-1	TRBJ1-4	ASSFVPGDRGNEKLF
TRBV5-1	TRBJ2-3	ASSIAGGPTDTQY
TRBV14	TRBJ2-2	ASSHLDEGGELF
TRBV6-1	TRBJ2-3	ASSEAPDRERTDTQY
TRBV10-1	TRBJ2-5	ARAGAPETQY
TRBV15	TRBJ2-7	ATSRLPFGTGFDEQY
TRBV18	TRBJ1-3	ASSSQGYSGNTIY
TRBV11-2	TRBJ2-3	ASSPMTSGSVGDTQY
TRBV27	TRBJ2-4	ASSLEDSKNIQY
TRBV13	TRBJ2-2	ASSNLGTAAYTGELF
TRBV6-5	TRBJ2-7	ASSTDRVAEQY
TRBV5-1	TRBJ2-1	ASSTPGLADEQF
TRBV18	TRBJ2-7	ASSPTSGSSYEQY
TRBV5-6	TRBJ2-5	ASSLTQGARNQETQY
TRBV29-1	TRBJ2-1	SVGSYNEQF
TRBV6-5	TRBJ2-5	ASSGLAGGETQY
TRBV2	TRBJ1-2	ASSRGGDGYT
TRBV19	TRBJ1-6	ASTSGTGYNSPLH
TRBV18	TRBJ2-1	ASSSTTGVGEQF
TRBV6-1	TRBJ2-7	ASSEISGGPYEQY
TRBV18	TRBJ2-3	ASSLFTGTTGDTQY
TRBV19	TRBJ2-7	ASSIGGQGGTYEQY
TRBV28	TRBJ2-1	ASSLAWGGYNEQF
TRBV28	TRBJ1-2	ASEEGAHNGYT
TRBV1	TRBJ1-4	TSSQDGRGTNEKLF
TRBV20-1	TRBJ2-5	SAWGETQY
TRBV6-1	TRBJ1-5	ASSETTAIKQPQH
TRBV9	TRBJ2-7	ASSVGDGVYEQY
TRBV6-1	TRBJ1-6	ASSGVLGQGNSPLH
TRBV13	TRBJ2-7	ASSLGGLAGPYEQY
TRBV6-5	TRBJ1-2	ASSYLTQLSNYGYT
TRBV5-1	TRBJ2-1	ASSSQLNEQF
TRBV15	TRBJ2-7	ATSTGQGPYEQY